Shown below are 5 T cell receptor beta chains from a single sample sequenced in a study of T cells after yellow fever vaccination. MiXCR, applied by TCRdb to the 5' RACE reads, yields one record per CDR3 protein. The sample contains some 350,000 distinct CDR3 sequences, approximately 4% of which appear only once. Sample: PBMCs, taken 5 days after the yellow fever booster vaccination. The receptor source for this set is a man younger than 30 who received the YFV17D yellow fever vaccine.

The chain employs TRBV5-4 and TRBJ2-3, with D uncertain. V shed 3 bases and J shed 6 bases, with 8 bases lying between them. CDR3 length: 12 residues. The germline V gene has CDR1 SGHNT and CDR2 YYREEE (reference sequence). As DNA, the CDR3 is TGTGCCAGCAGCTCCACCGCGGATACGCAGTATTTT. Protein sequence: CASSSTADTQYF.

This clonotype has only a few counts. V gene TRBV10-1 combines with J gene TRBJ1-2; a possible D gene is TRBD1 (6 bases). The length of the CDR3 is 13 residues. V was clipped by 3 bases and J by 8 bases, with 13 bases between them. Germline CDR1 and CDR2: WNHNN and SYGVQD (reference sequence). The CDR3, as DNA: TGCGCCAGCAGTGATGGGGGGCCTAGAGGCTACACCTTC. Encoded protein: CASSDGGPRGYTF.

This clonotype came up a few times. The CDR3 spells CSARGDGSDGYTF. The CDR3 nucleotides are TGCAGTGCTAGAGGGGATGGCTCGGATGGCTACACCTTC. The rearrangement uses TRBV20-1 and TRBJ1-2; the D is unclear. Germline CDR1 reads DFQATT; CDR2 reads SNEGSKA (reference sequence). The CDR3 consists of 13 residues. V lost 1 base and J lost 6, with 12 bases in between.

This clonotype appeared a few times. The chain recombines TRBV5-1 with TRBJ2-3; TRBD2 matches at 11 bases. The CDR3 runs to 14 residues. V gave up 0 bases and J gave up 11 bases; unmatched junction bases: 5. Germline CDR1 SGHRS, CDR2 YFSETQ. In DNA form, the CDR3 reads TGCGCCAGCAGCTTGGTTAGCGGGGGGGCCCAGCAGTATTTT. As protein: CASSLVSGGAQQYF.

There are a few counts of this clonotype. The chain links TRBV4-1 to TRBJ1-5; D is ambiguous. The V end lost 1 base, the J end lost 1 base, and 8 bases lay between the germline ends. CDR3 size: 15 residues. Germline V gene sequence: CDR1 MGHRA, CDR2 YSYEKL. As DNA, the CDR3 is TGCGCCAGCAGCCAAGTGACCGGCAGCAATCAGCCCCAGCATTTT. Protein sequence: CASSQVTGSNQPQHF.